A single sample is the source of the 13 T cell receptor beta chains below, sequenced in a study of T cells in pancreatic ductal adenocarcinoma. Measured with immunoSEQ multiplex PCR; TCRdb has only the in-frame clones, and not every one. The data show around 10,000 clones, approximately 67% seen once. The selected patients with pancreatic ductal adenocarcinoma had surgery but no neoadjuvant therapy. Sequences were obtained from pancreatic tumor tissue. These receptor sequences come from a human donor with pancreatic ductal adenocarcinoma.

This chain uses TRBV7-3 with TRBJ2-1, with D perhaps matching TRBD1 (6 bases). The CDR3 spans 15 residues. Germline CDR1 is SGHTA and CDR2 is FQGTGA. V lost 5 bases to trimming and J lost 2 bases, with 13 bases between them. CDR3 sequence reads: CASSPTGLAYNEQFF. DNA of the CDR3: TGTGCCAGCAGCCCCACAGGGTTGGCCTACAATGAGCAGTTCTTC.

This chain uses TRBV29-1 with TRBJ2-3; TRBD2 matches at 8 bases. Germline V gene lookup returns CDR1 SQVTM and CDR2 ANQGSEA. Unmatched junction bases numbered 8, after V lost 5 bases and J lost 4 bases. CDR3 length: 14 residues. The DNA of the CDR3 is TGCAGCGTTCGGGAGGCGGGAGGAGCAGATACGCAGTATTTT. This codes for CSVREAGGADTQYF.

The chain combines TRBV27 with TRBJ1-5; D unresolved. The V gene's germline CDR1 is MNHEY and CDR2 SMNVEV (reference sequence). The CDR3 runs 12 residues. Trimming stripped 3 bases from V and 6 bases from J, with 6 bases between. The chain's CDR3 is CASSFIGQPQHF. CDR3 DNA: TGTGCCAGCAGTTTCATCGGTCAGCCCCAGCATTTT.

The genes are TRBV6-5 and TRBJ2-5; D uncertain. CDR1 is MNHEY and CDR2 is SVGAGI in the germline V gene. The CDR3 covers 14 residues. Between the trimmed V and J ends, which lost 2 bases and 2 bases, there was a span of 9 bases. The DNA of the CDR3 is TGTGCCAGCAGTTACAATAGGTTACAAGAGACCCAGTACTTC. Its translation is CASSYNRLQETQYF.

The chain is built from TRBV4-1 and TRBJ1-4; the match to TRBD1 covers 8 bases. This CDR3 spans 15 amino acids. The germline CDR1 and CDR2 sequences are MGHRA and YSYEKL. Unmatched junction bases numbered 4, after V lost 4 bases and J lost 3 bases. CDR3 in DNA: TGCGCCAGCAGCCGCACAGGGGGGGCTAATGAAAAACTGTTTTTT. Translating gives CASSRTGGANEKLFF.

The genes are TRBV7-9 and TRBJ2-5; D might be TRBD1 or TRBD2, each matching 6 bases. Trimming took 2 bases from V and 7 from J, leaving 17 bases between them. The germline V gene encodes CDR1 SEHNR and CDR2 FQNEAQ (reference sequence). The CDR3 length is 15 residues. DNA for the CDR3: TGTGCCAGCAGCTTAATTCGGGGGCCGCAGGGGACCCAGTACTTC. Translated, it gives CASSLIRGPQGTQYF.

This clone has only one observation. The chain has TRBV5-1 and TRBJ2-7; D unclear. Per germline, CDR1 SGHRS and CDR2 YFSETQ. This CDR3 contains 15 residues. The V gene lost 0 bases and the J gene lost 2 bases, with 12 bases spanning the gap. The CDR3 reads CASSLGSPETYEQYF. CDR3 nucleotides: TGCGCCAGCAGCTTGGGCTCCCCCGAGACCTACGAGCAGTACTTC.

The chain joins TRBV6-6 to TRBJ1-3; 7 bases are a match to TRBD1. The CDR3 has 15 amino acids. Germline-derived CDR1 and CDR2 are MNHNY and SVGAGI (reference sequence). Trimming took 6 bases from V and 4 from J; bases not matched to a gene: 9. CDR3 amino acids: CASRNRGQIGNTIYF. DNA for the CDR3: TGTGCCAGCAGGAACAGGGGCCAGATCGGAAACACCATATATTTT.

The chain employs TRBV28 and TRBJ1-3; D call uncertain. The CDR3 loop spans 13 amino acids. V lost 8 bases and J lost 0, with 8 bases in between. Germline assignment: CDR1 MDHEN and CDR2 SYDVKM. The CDR3 protein is CASYESSGNTIYF. The CDR3, as DNA: TGTGCCAGCTACGAGAGCTCTGGAAACACCATATATTTT. Full variable domain (rest looked up from reference TRBV28 and TRBJ1-3): DVKVTQSSRYLVKRTGEKVFLECVQDMDHENMFWYRQDPGLGLRLIYFSYDVKMKEKGDIPEGYSVSREKKERFSLILESASTNQTSMYLCASYESSGNTIYFGEGSWLTVV.

This chain joins TRBV2 and TRBJ2-5; the D call may be TRBD1 or TRBD2 (5 bases each). CDR1 and CDR2 from the germline V gene are SNHLY and FYNNEI. The CDR3 totals 14 residues. Trimming took 1 base from V and 1 from J, leaving 7 bases between them. DNA of the CDR3: TGTGCCAGCAGTGAAGGGGGGTCCCAAGAGACCCAGTACTTC. Translated, it gives CASSEGGSQETQYF.

By share of the sample, this clone is medium-sized (0.01 to 0.1%). V is TRBV7-3 and J is TRBJ2-3; tentatively, D is TRBD2 (6 bases). V was pared by 5 bases and J by 7 bases, with 19 bases between. This CDR3 spans 15 amino acids. CDR1 SGHTA and CDR2 FQGTGA come from the germline V gene. CDR3 amino acids: CASSPQRGLGHTQYF. Written as DNA, the CDR3 is TGTGCCAGCAGCCCACAGAGGGGACTGGGGCATACGCAGTATTTT.

This chain connects TRBV6-5 to TRBJ1-6; 7 nucleotides align to TRBD1. The CDR3 extends over 15 amino acids. After removal of 6 bases from V and 10 bases from J, the junction contained 12 bases not matched to a gene. CDR1 and CDR2 (germline): MNHEY, SVGAGI. The CDR3 region has the DNA TGTGCCAGCAGCCCCCAGGGGACAGTTGGGTCACCCCTCCACTTT. Translating gives CASSPQGTVGSPLHF.

The chain couples TRBV27 to TRBJ2-6; D gene unclear. Trimming shortened V by 0 bases and J by 0 bases, and 15 bases separated the two germline ends. The germline V gene encodes CDR1 MNHEY and CDR2 SMNVEV (reference sequence). The CDR3 is made up of 19 amino acids. CDR3 in DNA: TGTGCCAGCAGTTTATCCACAGTGTCGTTCTCCTCTGGGGCCAACGTCCTGACTTTC. The encoded protein is CASSLSTVSFSSGANVLTF.